The clone carrying this TCR beta chain was seen ten or more times. Antigen: not known. V lost 4 bases, J lost 5 bases, and 5 bases stayed unmatched. CDR3 size: 14 residues. This sample was included in a study of T cell repertoires in cytomegalovirus infection. One entry per CDR3 protein results from TCRdb running MiXCR on the reads. The sample lists approximately 76,000 distinct CDR3 sequences; around 3.4% were seen once. Study-wide results and caveats: CMV-specific HLA-C-restricted TCR beta clonotypes dominated the ex vivo response. Frequencies of public TCR beta families were cumulated, and this identified carriers of CMV plus the relevant HLA.

The sequence derives from a human donor in good health (CMV status not recorded). Some clones in this sample may be carry-over from other donors' samples. The chain is built from TRBV12-3 or TRBV12-4 and TRBJ1-1, with 9 nucleotides matching TRBD1. The sample taken for sequencing was PBMCs. The CDR3 loop reads CASSSGTGWTEAFF. CDR3 in DNA: TGTGCCAGCAGTTCCGGGACAGGGTGGACTGAAGCTTTCTTT.